The source of this T cell receptor beta chain is a study of CD8 T cells in Susac syndrome. Negative isolation was applied to CD8+ and CD4+ T cells, and FACS enrichment was applied to TEMRA cells. Random-hexamer reverse transcription was applied to roughly 0.45 to 1 ug RNA. TCRdb reprocessed the immunoSEQ multiplex PCR reads with MiXCR, giving one entry per CDR3 protein. The data show some 170,000 distinct CDR3 sequences, roughly 95% seen once. Looked up from germline, CDR1 is GTSNPN and CDR2 is SVGIG (reference sequence). The V end was cut by 2 bases, the J end by 4 bases, with 17 bases between. The CDR3 spans 15 residues.

The sample was CD4+ T cells from PBMCs. The rearrangement uses TRBV30 and TRBJ2-5; maybe TRBD2 (5 bases). The clonotype comes from a human donor with multiple sclerosis. In nucleotides, the CDR3 is TGTGCCTGGAGTAGACTAAACGAGGGTGGAGAGACCCAGTACTTC. Translated, it gives CAWSRLNEGGETQYF.